This TCR beta chain stems from a study of PD-L1 blockade in urothelial cancer. Across the whole study: Blood gave a median about 150,000 T cells.

The CDR3 contains 16 residues. Time point: peripheral blood 6 weeks after treatment start. This table comes from immunoSEQ multiplex PCR, and its TCRdb copy is limited to in-frame clones, with some not included. In the table there are 29,000 or so clones, about 80% of which are singletons. The gene calls are TRBV21-1 and TRBJ2-1; the DNA was not used to check the table's D call, TRBD2. TRBV21-1 is described as a pseudogene. Material: PBMCs, obtained around atezolizumab (anti-PD-L1) treatment. The sequence derives from a man in his sixties or seventies with urothelial cancer. CDR3 sequence reads: CASSKLRLGEGNEQFF. The CDR3 bases are TGTGCCAGCAGCAAATTAAGGCTGGGAGAGGGCAATGAGCAGTTCTTC.